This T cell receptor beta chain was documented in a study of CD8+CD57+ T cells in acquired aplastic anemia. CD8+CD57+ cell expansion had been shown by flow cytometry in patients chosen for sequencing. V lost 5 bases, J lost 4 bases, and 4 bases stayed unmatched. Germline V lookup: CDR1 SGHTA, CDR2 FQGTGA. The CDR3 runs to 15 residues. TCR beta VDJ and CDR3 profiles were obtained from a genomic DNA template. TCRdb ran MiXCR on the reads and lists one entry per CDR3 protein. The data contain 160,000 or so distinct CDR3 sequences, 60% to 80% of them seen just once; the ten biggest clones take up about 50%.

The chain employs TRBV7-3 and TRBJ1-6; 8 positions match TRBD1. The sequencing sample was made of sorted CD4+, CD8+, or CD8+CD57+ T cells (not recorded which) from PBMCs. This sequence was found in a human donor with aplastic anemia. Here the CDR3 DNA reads TGTGCCAGCAGCGGTAGGACAGGGTATAATTCACCCCTCCACTTT. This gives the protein CASSGRTGYNSPLHF.